A selection of T cell receptor beta chains follows, all from one sample in a study of primary melanoma T cells and metastatic recurrence. Profiled with immunoSEQ multiplex PCR; TCRdb holds only in-frame clones, not every one. The table has more than 150 clones, roughly 93% seen once. Sequenced sample: melanoma tumor tissue. These receptors all stem from a human donor with melanoma. The CDR3 runs from the conserved cysteine through the conserved F or W. Each record gives: J gene, clone size, V gene, D gene, CDR3 DNA, CDR3 protein. D genes are given only for firm matches. The size entry is marked missing in some rows and otherwise reads once, few, many or a size class.

TRBJ2-7 NA TRBV1 NA TGCGCCAGCAGCCAAGAGGCCTTTAACTACGAGCAGTACTTC CASSQEAFNYEQYF
TRBJ2-3 NA TRBV25-1 TRBD1 TGTGCCAGCAGTGCACGACAGGGGGCAGATACGCAGTATTTT CASSARQGADTQYF
TRBJ2-7 NA TRBV11-3 NA TGTGCCAGCAGCTTAGGTCCTACGGCCTACGAGCAGTACTTC CASSLGPTAYEQYF
TRBJ2-2 NA TRBV6-4 TRBD2 TGTGCCAGCAGTTACCGTGAGCGGGGAAACACCGGGGAGCTGTTTTTT CASSYRERGNTGELFF
TRBJ1-1 NA TRBV7-1 NA TGTGCCAGCAGCCCACGGGCGAACACTGAAGCTTTCTTT CASSPRANTEAFF
TRBJ2-1 NA TRBV23-1 TRBD2 TGCGCCAGCAGCCAAGATGGCGGGAGGTACAATGAGCAGTTCTTC CASSQDGGRYNEQFF
TRBJ1-1 NA TRBV23-1 TRBD1 TGCGCCAGCAGCCCATCCGGGACAGTGAACACTGAAGCTTTCTTT CASSPSGTVNTEAFF
TRBJ2-3 NA TRBV7-1 NA TGTGCCAGCAGCTCTCAGACTGGTACAGATACGCAGTATTTT CASSSQTGTDTQYF
TRBJ2-7 once TRBV11-3 NA TGTGCCAGCAGCTTCCGGGACCGAACCCACGAGCAGTACTTC CASSFRDRTHEQYF
TRBJ1-5 NA TRBV30 TRBD1 TGTGCCTGGGGACAGGGCAGTAATCAGCCCCAGCATTTT CAWGQGSNQPQHF
TRBJ1-2 NA TRBV7-4 NA TGTGCCAGCAGCTTAGGGGAAAACTATGGCTACACCTTC CASSLGENYGYTF
TRBJ1-1 NA TRBV30 NA TGTGCCTGGAGCACGGGGAGTCCCACTGAAGCTTTCTTT CAWSTGSPTEAFF
TRBJ2-1 NA TRBV30 NA TGTGCCTGGAGTGTTGGTCAGGTAGCTTCCTACAATGAGCAGTTCTTC CAWSVGQVASYNEQFF
TRBJ1-1 few TRBV6-8 NA TGTGCCACCCAACAGGTCCGCGGGAGTAACACTGAAGCTTTCTTT CATQQVRGSNTEAFF
TRBJ2-5 few TRBV11-3 TRBD2 TGTGCCAGCAGTACAGGGACTAGCGGTGAGACCCAGTACTTC CASSTGTSGETQYF
TRBJ2-7 NA TRBV18 TRBD2 TGTGCTAGCTCACTGGGACTAGCGGGAAGCTACGAGCAGTACTTC CASSLGLAGSYEQYF
TRBJ1-3 NA TRBV6-8 NA TGTGCCAGCAGCCTTCGGTGGAGCTCTGGAAACACCATATATTTT CASSLRWSSGNTIYF
TRBJ2-7 NA TRBV7-1 TRBD2 TGTGCCAGAGGACTAGCGGTGAGCTCCTACGAGCAGTACTTC CARGLAVSSYEQYF
TRBJ1-5 NA TRBV19 NA TGTGCCAGTACCCGACGGGGCCCTGGGATTTATAGCAATCAGCCCCAGCATTTT CASTRRGPGIYSNQPQHF
TRBJ1-1 NA TRBV7-6 NA TGTGCCAGCAGCCCGGACAGACAGAACACTGAAGCTTTCTTT CASSPDRQNTEAFF